A single TCR beta chain is shown here with its context. The record originates from a study of blood T cell repertoires in COVID-19. Background on the study: Sources were T cells, B-cell-depleted T cells, or PBMCs; the material itself was cDNA or gDNA.

Participants spanned ages about 18 to 95 years and resided in about two dozen US areas. Cohorts were assigned according to the clinical history that participants reported. CDR3 size: 20 residues. The V gene's germline CDR1 is MDHEN and CDR2 SYDVKM. J was trimmed by 3 bases and V by 1 base; bases with no gene match: 13. In the original workflow: Researchers report that nucleated cell counts were estimated from reference gene primer amplification. Clones were read by immunoSEQ multiplex PCR, and TCRdb kept only the in-frame ones, dropping some. The V and J calls and clone size are taken from that table; D and trimming were inferred from the DNA. The repertoire holds some 260,000 clones, around 84% seen once, with around 3.9% in the top ten.

The chain recombines TRBV28 with TRBJ2-1; 12 bases are a match to TRBD2. The receptor's source is a man under 40 with acute COVID-19. The sequenced sample consisted of PBMCs or T cells enriched from blood (not recorded which). The CDR3 here is CASSLYPRLAGARYYNEQFF. CDR3 bases: TGTGCCAGCAGTTTATATCCGAGACTAGCGGGGGCTAGATACTACAATGAGCAGTTCTTC.